The 18 T cell receptor beta chains given below trace back to one sample, sequenced in a study of technical replicates of blood from a handful of donors (dated by TCRdb to 2015 to 2018). The library relied on the immunoSEQ multiplex PCR assay. As stored in TCRdb, this immuneACCESS dataset retains in-frame rearrangements with V and J assigned. A fraction of the clones does not appear; measured against another copy, unresolved V genes explain less than half of the discrepancy, and the remainder lacks a known reason. The sample has some 15,000 clones on record, about nine tenths of them singletons. The ten top clones hold roughly an eighth of the sample. The sample comprised PBMCs. These receptors were taken from a human donor in good health.

This chain connects TRBV19 to TRBJ2-3; a weak D match, TRBD2 (6 bases). The CDR3 is made up of 16 amino acids. V shed 0 bases and J shed 0 bases, with 10 bases lying between them. Looked up from germline, CDR1 is LNHDA and CDR2 is SQIVND (reference sequence). The CDR3 bases are TGTGCCAGTAGTATAGAGGAGGGCGGGAGCACAGATACGCAGTATTTT. Protein: CASSIEEGGSTDTQYF.

V gene TRBV10-1 combines with J gene TRBJ2-1; 10 bases line up with TRBD2. The CDR3 length is 19 residues. Trimming cost V 6 bases and J 2 bases; bases outside gene matches: 16. Germline V lookup: CDR1 WNHNN, CDR2 SYGVQD (reference sequence). CDR3 in DNA: TGCGCCAGCAGGGACTCCCTTTCTTTAGCGGGAGGAACCTACAATGAGCAGTTCTTC. Translating gives CASRDSLSLAGGTYNEQFF.

The V gene is TRBV2, the J gene TRBJ1-1, with 7 bases that match TRBD1. Germline V gives CDR1 SNHLY, CDR2 FYNNEI. CDR3 length: 15 amino acids. The J segment lost 5 bases and the V segment lost 6 bases, leaving 12 bases of the junction unmatched. The CDR3 DNA reads TGTGCCAGCAGCCAGAACTTGGACAGGTGGACTGAAGCTTTCTTT. Protein sequence: CASSQNLDRWTEAFF.

The rearrangement joins TRBV5-1 to TRBJ1-1; D possibly corresponds to TRBD1 (5 bases). This CDR3 spans 12 amino acids. V lost 4 bases and J lost 4, with 8 bases in between. CDR1 is SGHRS and CDR2 is YFSETQ in the germline V gene. In nucleotides, the CDR3 is TGCGCCAGCAGCCAGGGTCCCACTGAAGCTTTCTTT. Its protein product is CASSQGPTEAFF.

The chain is built from TRBV29-1 and TRBJ2-1; 14 positions match TRBD2. This CDR3 has 13 amino acids. Germline loops: CDR1 SQVTM, CDR2 ANQGSEA. Trimming removed 8 bases from V and 9 bases from J; junction bases left unmatched: 6. The CDR3 sequence: CSQGTSGSSEQFF. The DNA for the CDR3 is TGCAGCCAGGGGACTAGCGGGAGCAGTGAGCAGTTCTTC.

This clone was counted only a few times. The chain is built from TRBV7-9 and TRBJ2-7; 7 bases fit TRBD2. Germline V lookup: CDR1 SEHNR, CDR2 FQNEAQ (reference sequence). CDR3 length: 16 amino acids. Trimming at V came to 5 bases and at J to 4 bases, leaving 14 bases not matched to a gene. CDR3 sequence (DNA): TGTGCCAGCAGCAAATTATCACGGACTAGGGGTTACGAGCAGTACTTC. This codes for CASSKLSRTRGYEQYF.

The gene calls are TRBV28 and TRBJ2-7; TRBD1 matches at 7 bases. This CDR3 has 15 residues. V was clipped by 4 bases and J by 1 base; unmatched bases: 7. CDR1 MDHEN and CDR2 SYDVKM come from the germline V gene. The CDR3 region is CASSSPQGESYEQYF. The CDR3 DNA reads as TGTGCCAGCAGTTCCCCTCAGGGGGAGTCCTACGAGCAGTACTTC.

The chain links TRBV6-5 to TRBJ2-7, with TRBD1 matching over 8 bases. The V gene end was trimmed by 2 bases and the J gene end by 6 bases; junction bases not matched to a gene: 6. This CDR3 comprises 14 residues. CDR1 is MNHEY and CDR2 is SVGAGI in the germline V gene. In nucleotides, the CDR3 is TGTGCCAGCAGTTACACCCGGACAGGGTTCGAGCAGTACTTC. It specifies CASSYTRTGFEQYF.

This sequence joins TRBV9 and TRBJ2-1; 13 bases map to TRBD2. Trimming took 2 bases from V and 6 from J; bases not matched to a gene: 2. This CDR3 has 15 amino acids. The germline V gene has CDR1 SGDLS and CDR2 YYNGEE. The DNA for the CDR3 is TGTGCCAGCAGCGTGACTAGCGGGAGGTCCAATGAGCAGTTCTTC. Its translation: CASSVTSGRSNEQFF.

The gene calls are TRBV30 and TRBJ2-3, with unresolved D. CDR1 is GTSNPN, CDR2 SVGIG, per germline (reference sequence). The V and J ends lost 5 bases and 6 bases respectively, with 15 bases between them. CDR3 length: 13 amino acids. The CDR3 region is CAWAYRSADTQYF. DNA of the CDR3: TGTGCCTGGGCTTATAGATCTGCCGATACGCAGTATTTT.

By its share, this clone is medium-sized (0.01 to 0.1%). The gene calls are TRBV9 and TRBJ1-1; D not resolved. From germline, CDR1 is SGDLS and CDR2 YYNGEE. This CDR3 comprises 13 residues. Trimming took off 7 bases at V and 0 bases at J, with 10 bases between the two ends. Here the CDR3 DNA reads TGTGCCAGCCAGGCAGAAGTGAACACTGAAGCTTTCTTT. Translation gives CASQAEVNTEAFF.

The V and J genes are TRBV11-3 and TRBJ2-7; 7 nucleotides align to TRBD1. There are 14 residues in the CDR3. The ends lost 0 bases at V and 5 bases at J; junction bases unmatched: 4. Germline-derived CDR1 and CDR2 are SGHNT and YENEEA. DNA for the CDR3: TGTGCCAGCAGCTTAGATACGGACAGGCACGAGCAGTACTTC. Residues: CASSLDTDRHEQYF.

The CDR3 sequence is CATMGYGRAHTEAFF. In nucleotides, the CDR3 is TGTGCCACAATGGGGTACGGGCGGGCGCACACTGAAGCTTTCTTT. The J gene is TRBJ1-1, the V gene TRBV6-5; D is unresolved. Germline V lookup: CDR1 MNHEY, CDR2 SVGAGI. This CDR3 comprises 15 residues. The V and J ends lost 10 bases and 3 bases respectively, with 21 bases between them.

V and J are TRBV25-1 and TRBJ2-7, with 8 positions matching TRBD1. Germline trimming cut 3 bases from V and 7 bases from J; bases unmatched to any gene: 8. Germline values: CDR1 MGHDK, CDR2 SYGVNS. The CDR3 is 14 residues long. As DNA, the CDR3 is TGTGCCAGCAGTGAGCCAACAGGGGGTAGGGAGCAGTACTTC. Residues: CASSEPTGGREQYF.

The rearrangement links TRBV6-4 to TRBJ2-3; 10 nucleotides match TRBD1. V lost 2 bases, J lost 4 bases, and 0 bases stayed unmatched. CDR3 length equals 14 residues. The germline gives CDR1 MRHNA, CDR2 SNTAGT. CDR3: CASSDGQGADTQYF. CDR3 in DNA: TGTGCCAGCAGTGACGGACAGGGGGCAGATACGCAGTATTTT.

This clone came up once. The V and J genes are TRBV5-1 and TRBJ2-2; unclear D gene. Trimming cost V 4 bases and J 6 bases, with 10 bases left between them. The CDR3 consists of 13 residues. Per germline, CDR1 SGHRS and CDR2 YFSETQ. CDR3 sequence reads: CASSNTSPGELFF. The CDR3 nucleotides read TGCGCCAGCAGCAATACAAGTCCCGGGGAGCTGTTTTTT.

This chain links TRBV5-1 with TRBJ1-1; D unclear. This CDR3 region has 15 residues. V was clipped by 2 bases and J by 4 bases, with 15 bases between them. Germline-derived CDR1 and CDR2 are SGHRS and YFSETQ. The CDR3 is CASSFEGAVGTEAFF. DNA of the CDR3: TGCGCCAGCAGCTTCGAGGGCGCGGTGGGCACTGAAGCTTTCTTT.

The V and J genes are TRBV27 and TRBJ2-1, with TRBD2 matching 10 bases. Germline V gene sequence: CDR1 MNHEY, CDR2 SMNVEV (reference sequence). The junction had 4 bases not matched to a gene; V was cut back by 5 bases and J by 3 bases. CDR3 length: 15 residues. CDR3 sequence (DNA): TGTGCCAGCAGTGCAGCGGGAGGGGTCTACAATGAGCAGTTCTTC. Amino acid sequence: CASSAAGGVYNEQFF.